These T cell receptor beta chains were read from a single sample in a study of Tregs in tolerant kidney transplant recipients. Repertoires were generated with immunoSEQ multiplex PCR, while TCRdb's copy carries only in-frame clones and drops some. Of more than 90,000 clones detected, roughly 93% appear once; the ten largest clones hold approximately 0.54%. The specimen was CD4+ T cells from blood. The receptors here all came from a human donor in good health. Both conserved end residues are part of each CDR3. D genes are given only for firm matches. Not every row has a clone size; where given, it reads once, few, many or a size class.

j_call | v_call | d_call | clone_size | cdr3_nt | cdr3_aa
TRBJ2-7 | TRBV9 | TRBD2 | NA | TGTGCCAGCAGCGTAGCCCCCGGGGAGGGGTTTTACGAGCAGTACTTC | CASSVAPGEGFYEQYF
TRBJ2-7 | TRBV5-1 | TRBD1 | NA | TGCGCCAGCAGCTTCTACAGGGGCGAGCAGTACTTC | CASSFYRGEQYF
TRBJ2-3 | TRBV4-1 | TRBD2 | NA | TGCGCCAGCAGGGAGGAGCGGGGCCCTTATACAGATACGCAGTATTTT | CASREERGPYTDTQYF
TRBJ1-2 | TRBV19 | NA | NA | TGTGCCAGTAAATCCCGAACGGGGGCGCGAGGCTACACCTTC | CASKSRTGARGYTF
TRBJ1-5 | TRBV21-1 | NA | NA | TGTGCCAGGGGCAGGGGGAAGAATCAGCCCCAGCATTTT | CARGRGKNQPQHF
TRBJ1-1 | TRBV7-6 | NA | NA | TGTGCCAGCAGCTTAGTGGCGGAGAACACTGAAGCTTTCTTT | CASSLVAENTEAFF
TRBJ1-3 | TRBV5-4 | NA | NA | TGTGCCAGCAGCTTGGGCGTAAGCCCCTCTGGAAACACCATATATTTT | CASSLGVSPSGNTIYF
TRBJ2-3 | TRBV7-9 | NA | NA | TGTGCCAGCCGATCGCCCATTAGCACAGATACGCAGTATTTT | CASRSPISTDTQYF
TRBJ2-2 | TRBV30 | NA | NA | TGTGCCTGGAGTTTTTGGTCGAACACCGGGGAGCTGTTTTTT | CAWSFWSNTGELFF
TRBJ1-1 | TRBV7-9 | NA | once | TGTGCCAGCAGCTTACTGGGGACTGAAGCTTTCTTT | CASSLLGTEAFF